This TCR beta chain was captured in a study of cytotoxic CD8 clonotypes in ibrutinib-treated CLL. Overall study context: The subjects consisted of 11 to 12 relapsed/refractory and more than 14 treatment-naive individuals, with around 17 IGHV unmutated.

Study-wide results and limits: Pretreatment clonality was elevated relative to age-matched healthy donors and paralleled circulating CD8+ T-cell counts. The clonality went up when patients responded to ibrutinib and dropped back toward baseline at progression.

CDR1 and CDR2 (germline): SGHRS, YFSETQ. This CDR3 region has 15 residues. Trimming took 7 bases from V and 4 from J; bases not matched to a gene: 11. In this sample, this clone turned up a few times. Its antigen is not identified. Method: immunoSEQ multiplex PCR; TCRdb's copy keeps in-frame clones and lacks some. The table shows some 27,000 clones, with roughly 57% occurring only once. The starting material was PBMCs, obtained before ibrutinib treatment. The clonotype originates from a human donor with chronic lymphocytic leukemia. The chain joins TRBV5-1 to TRBJ2-3; TRBD2 agrees at 8 bases. The CDR3 nucleotides read TGCGCCAGCGGCCGTGGGGCCGGGGGGGCAGATACGCAGTATTTT. It is translated as CASGRGAGGADTQYF.